This T cell receptor beta chain derives from a study of cytomegalovirus exposure and HLA in healthy donors. Overall study: Early released data comprised around 85 million unique TCRs from HLA-typed donors. Study-level findings and limits: Evidence from a later analysis indicated that most CMV-associated TCR beta chains looked HLA-restricted. TCR beta chains numbering approximately 150 were designated cytomegalovirus-associated. With DRB1 most and HLA-C fewest, TCR association rates differed between HLA loci in a later analysis.

V was trimmed by 3 bases and J by 0 bases, leaving 11 bases between them. There are 16 residues in the CDR3. CDR1 and CDR2 from the germline V gene are SGHAT and FQDESV (reference sequence). Amplification used 60 Vbeta primers and 13 Jbeta primers. Repertoires were generated with immunoSEQ multiplex PCR, while TCRdb's copy carries only in-frame clones and drops some. Of 80,000 to 95,000 clones detected, about four fifths appear once; the ten largest clones hold 1.9%. Regarding this clone: Its matching antigen is unknown.

Sequencing input: PBMCs. The chain couples TRBV11-1 to TRBJ2-2; perhaps TRBD2 as D (5 bases). This receptor was identified in a woman in her 30s in good health and CMV-seronegative. The CDR3 DNA is TGTGCCAGCAGCTTTTTCTCCGGGGCGAACACCGGGGAGCTGTTTTTT. It yields the protein CASSFFSGANTGELFF. Complete variable domain (other parts from reference TRBV11-1 and TRBJ2-2): EAEVAQSPRYKITEKSQAVAFWCDPISGHATLYWYRQILGQGPELLVQFQDESVVDDSQLPKDRFSAERLKGVDSTLKIQPAELGDSAMYLCASSFFSGANTGELFFGEGSRLTVL.